This T cell receptor (beta chain) was sequenced for a study of cytomegalovirus exposure and HLA in healthy donors. Deletions cut 1 base from V and 4 bases from J, with 14 bases between. This CDR3 contains 16 residues. Germline-derived CDR1 and CDR2 are SGHTA and FQGNSA. 60 Vbeta and 13 Jbeta primers were used in PCR. Profiling relied on immunoSEQ multiplex PCR, and the TCRdb table lists in-frame clones only, not all of them. The sample gives 120,000 or so clones, around 85% of which show up once; under 5% is in the top ten. The chain joins TRBV7-2 to TRBJ1-3; TRBD1 might be the D (6 bases). The sample was PBMCs. The TCR comes from a man aged 18 to 30 in good health and CMV-seropositive. Here the CDR3 reads CASSLDGGAAGNTIYF. The CDR3 region has the DNA TGTGCCAGCAGCTTAGATGGGGGCGCGGCAGGAAACACCATATATTTT.